This T cell receptor (beta chain) came from a study of human T cells and chemical hapten exposure. CDR1 is MNHEY and CDR2 is SVGEGT in the germline V gene. The CDR3 runs 15 residues. Trimming removed 1 base from V and 5 bases from J; junction bases left unmatched: 3. This clonotype was seen many times. TCRdb analysed the RACE reads with MiXCR anew, one entry per CDR3 protein. Among under 450,000 distinct CDR3 sequences listed, roughly 6.3% were seen once. Specified time point: patch test 2, 6 weeks after DPC sensitization. Noted treatment: therapeutic diphenylcyclopropenone sensitization with weekly scalp DPC.

Here the sequenced sample was whole blood, taken in connection with sensitization to the hapten diphenylcyclopropenone (DPC). This TCR was sampled from a woman between 18 and 30 years old with alopecia areata. Some clones in this sample may be carry-over from other donors' samples. The gene calls are TRBV6-2 or TRBV6-3 and TRBJ1-5; 9 bases align to TRBD1. This CDR3 is CASSYLQGADQPQHF. Written as DNA, the CDR3 is TGTGCCAGCAGTTACTTACAGGGGGCCGATCAGCCCCAGCATTTT.